The T cell receptor (beta chain) described here comes from a study of cytomegalovirus exposure and HLA in healthy donors. Use of 60 Vbeta and 13 Jbeta primers characterized the PCR. Some clones are missing from TCRdb's copy, which holds only in-frame ones; the method was immunoSEQ multiplex PCR. The sample contains some 57,000 clones, 70% of which appear only once. Concerning this clone: Its antigen is still unknown.

Germline assignment: CDR1 MNHNY and CDR2 SVGAGI (reference sequence). V lost 7 bases and J lost 4, with 14 bases in between. The CDR3 consists of 14 residues. Study-level findings and limits: TCR beta chains numbering 164 were designated cytomegalovirus-associated. Evidence from a later analysis indicated that most CMV-associated TCR beta chains looked HLA-restricted.

V is TRBV6-6 and J is TRBJ1-5; D unclear. The receptor comes from an older woman in good health and CMV-seropositive. Sequenced material: PBMCs. CDR3 in amino acids: CASNLRQFNQPQHF. CDR3 DNA: TGTGCCAGCAACCTACGCCAATTTAATCAGCCCCAGCATTTT.